Listed below are T cell receptor beta chains from one sample, sequenced in a study of blood T cell repertoires in COVID-19. Measured with immunoSEQ multiplex PCR; TCRdb has only the in-frame clones, and not every one. The sample has roughly 220,000 clones, 85% to 90% seen once. The sequencing sample was made of PBMCs or T cells enriched from blood (not recorded which). The receptors derive from a young woman in a cohort exposed to, infected with or recovered from COVID-19 (not recorded which). Both conserved end residues are part of each CDR3. D genes are given only for firm matches. Clone size is stated in some rows and not others, as once, few, many or a class when expanded.

>.|.|TRBJ2-1|TRBV24-1
TGTGCCACCAGTGATGACAGGTTTGAGCAGTTCTTC
CATSDDRFEQFF
>TRBD1|.|TRBJ2-1|TRBV7-3
TGTGCCAGCAGCCCCGGGACAGGGGATGAGCAGTTCTTC
CASSPGTGDEQFF
>.|.|TRBJ1-1|TRBV5-4
TGTGCCAGCAGCTTTGACCAGGGAAGGGGTGAAGCTTTCTTT
CASSFDQGRGEAFF
>TRBD1|.|TRBJ1-2|TRBV7-2
TGTGCCAGCAGCTTAGTGATGGGACAGGGAAGAATCTATGGCTACACCTTC
CASSLVMGQGRIYGYTF
>TRBD1|.|TRBJ2-3|TRBV4-1
TGCGCCAGCAGCCAAGTTTTCCGGGACAGGGTATACACAGATACGCAGTATTTT
CASSQVFRDRVYTDTQYF
>.|.|TRBJ1-2|TRBV5-1
TGCGCCAGCAGCCTAACACAGGGTAGCTATGGCTACACCTTC
CASSLTQGSYGYTF
>TRBD1|.|TRBJ1-5|TRBV28
TGTGCCAGCAGAGGGACAGGGTTTCGTCAGCCCCAGCATTTT
CASRGTGFRQPQHF
>TRBD1|once|TRBJ1-2|TRBV6-1
TGTGCCAGCAGTGACAAGGGACAGGGGGTGGACTATGGCTACACCTTC
CASSDKGQGVDYGYTF
>TRBD1|.|TRBJ2-7|TRBV15
TGTGCCACCAGTTCCGGGACAGGGACCTACGAGCAGTACTTC
CATSSGTGTYEQYF
>.|.|TRBJ1-5|TRBV6-2/TRBV6-3
TGTGCCAGCAGTTACTCGGGGGGGACTCAGCCCCAGCATTTT
CASSYSGGTQPQHF
>TRBD1|few|TRBJ1-2|TRBV19
TGTGCCAGTAGTGCCGACAGGGGGCGGTTGGATGGCTACACCTTC
CASSADRGRLDGYTF
>.|.|TRBJ2-1|TRBV14
TGTGCCAGCAGCCAAGTAATCGGCTACAATGAGCAGTTCTTC
CASSQVIGYNEQFF
>TRBD1|.|TRBJ1-1|TRBV7-9
TGTGCCAGCAGCTTAGGAGGACAGGGGACAGAAGCTTTCTTT
CASSLGGQGTEAFF
>TRBD1|.|TRBJ2-7|TRBV6-6
TGTGCCAGCAGTAATAATAAGGACAGGGGCTCCTACGAGCAGTACTTC
CASSNNKDRGSYEQYF
>.|.|TRBJ2-5|TRBV20-1
TGCAGTGCTAGTGTAAGCAGGGAGACCCAGTACTTC
CSASVSRETQYF
>.|.|TRBJ1-1|TRBV19
TGTGCCAGTAGTATTGGGCAGGGGACCACTGAAGCTTTCTTT
CASSIGQGTTEAFF
>TRBD2|.|TRBJ2-5|TRBV2
TGTGCCAGCAGGAGGAGTAGCGGGGGTTATGGCGAGACCCAGTACTTC
CASRRSSGGYGETQYF
>TRBD1|.|TRBJ2-5|TRBV5-1
TGCGCCAGCAGCCCCGGACAGGAAAGACTGCAGGAGACCCAGTACTTC
CASSPGQERLQETQYF
>TRBD2|.|TRBJ2-1|TRBV7-9
TGTGCCAGCAGCCCTATTCCCTTAGCGGGGGGCAGGTATGAGCAGTTCTTC
CASSPIPLAGGRYEQFF
>.|.|TRBJ1-1|TRBV15
TGTGCCACCAGCATCAGGGCGAACACTGAAGCTTTCTTT
CATSIRANTEAFF
>.|once|TRBJ2-3|TRBV6-4
TGTGCCAGCTCACGGCGGGGAGACAGTGGCACAGATACGCAGTATTTT
CASSRRGDSGTDTQYF
>TRBD1|.|TRBJ2-7|TRBV18
TGTGCCAGCGCCCCGGGACAGGGCTACGAGCAGTACTTC
CASAPGQGYEQYF
>.|.|TRBJ2-3|TRBV6-5
TGTGCCAGCCAAGGCGGGTCCAGCACAGATACGCAGTATTTT
CASQGGSSTDTQYF
>TRBD1|.|TRBJ1-1|TRBV6-5
TGTGCCACCCCCCCTGGGCAGGGGGATACTGAAGCTTTCTTT
CATPPGQGDTEAFF
>.|.|TRBJ2-1|TRBV10-3
TGTGCCATCAGTGAGTCTACAGGCAATGAGCAGTTCTTC
CAISESTGNEQFF
>.|few|TRBJ2-1|TRBV7-3
TGTGCCAGCAGCCACCCTCAGCGGCGGGGCAATGAGCAGTTCTTC
CASSHPQRRGNEQFF
>TRBD2|.|TRBJ2-5|TRBV6-5
TGTGCCAGCAGTTACATTGGCGGGAGGCGCCAAGAGACCCAGTACTTC
CASSYIGGRRQETQYF
>TRBD1|.|TRBJ1-1|TRBV7-2
TGTGCCAGCAGCCGCGGGACAGCAAACACTGAAGCTTTCTTT
CASSRGTANTEAFF
>TRBD1|.|TRBJ1-1|TRBV5-5
TGTGCCAGCGGCCGTGGACAGGGAGATACTGAAGCTTTCTTT
CASGRGQGDTEAFF
>.|.|TRBJ1-1|TRBV10-2
TGCGCCAGCAGTGAGACCGGGGGGAACACTGAAGCTTTCTTT
CASSETGGNTEAFF
>.|once|TRBJ1-2|TRBV28
TGTGCCAGCATTCCTCGGGGGGGACTGAGTGGTGGCTACACCTTC
CASIPRGGLSGGYTF
>.|.|TRBJ2-1|TRBV19
TGTGCCAGTAGTATAGTACTCACGGGAGACGATGAGCAGTTCTTC
CASSIVLTGDDEQFF
>TRBD1|.|TRBJ1-2|TRBV12-3/TRBV12-4
TGTGCCAGCAGTCTTCAGGGGGAAGGAGGCTACACCTTC
CASSLQGEGGYTF
>.|.|TRBJ1-1|TRBV11-3
TGTGCCAGCAGCTTTAATGGGGAGATGAACACTGAAGCTTTCTTT
CASSFNGEMNTEAFF
>.|.|TRBJ2-1|TRBV13
TGTGCCAGCAGCGAACCCTCTAGCTCCTACAATGAGCAGTTCTTC
CASSEPSSSYNEQFF
>.|.|TRBJ2-1|TRBV19
TGTGCCAGTAGTGACCGGCCGGGAGAGCACAATGAGCAGTTCTTC
CASSDRPGEHNEQFF
>.|.|TRBJ1-1|TRBV5-1
TGCGCCAGCAGCGGTAACAGGAGGGGAGACGCTTTCTTT
CASSGNRRGDAFF
>TRBD2|once|TRBJ2-2|TRBV9
TGTGCCAGCAGCGTAGTGCGGGAGCGCACCGGGGAGCTGTTTTTT
CASSVVRERTGELFF
>TRBD1|.|TRBJ1-1|TRBV5-5
TGTGCCAGCAGCTTCCGGGACAGGGGAAACACTGAAGCTTTCTTT
CASSFRDRGNTEAFF
>.|.|TRBJ2-7|TRBV29-1
TGCAGCGTAGCTCGGGGGTACGAGCAGTACTTC
CSVARGYEQYF
>.|.|TRBJ1-5|TRBV19
TGTGCCAGTAGCTCAGATAGCAATCAGCCCCAGCATTTT
CASSSDSNQPQHF
>.|.|TRBJ1-1|TRBV27
TGTGCCAGCAGTCCCCGACAGGCCAACATGAACACTGAAGCTTTCTTT
CASSPRQANMNTEAFF
>.|.|TRBJ1-3|TRBV7-6
TGTGCCAGCAGCTTAGGGGGGGACCGTAACTCTGGAAACACCATATATTTT
CASSLGGDRNSGNTIYF
>.|.|TRBJ1-1|TRBV28
TGTGCCAGCAGTTCCCCAGGAAAGGCTGACACTGAAGCTTTCTTT
CASSSPGKADTEAFF
>TRBD1|.|TRBJ1-2|TRBV7-8
TGTGCCAGCAGCTTGGGGACAGCCACTCATGGCTACACCTTC
CASSLGTATHGYTF